One sample yielded the 11 T cell receptor beta chains listed below, sequenced in a study of identical twins. Via MiXCR, TCRdb re-called the 5' RACE reads, giving one row per CDR3 protein. This table holds roughly 280,000 distinct CDR3 sequences, roughly 8.6% found once. This same sample was also part of a study on yellow fever vaccine responses in identical twins.

Specimen: CD8+ T cells sorted from blood. These receptors all come from a woman under 30 in good health.

The chain recombines TRBV6-1 with TRBJ2-7, with a weak D call TRBD2 (6 bases). Trimming shortened V by 6 bases and J by 2 bases, and 14 bases separated the two germline ends. Looked up from germline, CDR1 is MNHNS and CDR2 is SASEGT. The CDR3 consists of 14 residues. In DNA, the CDR3 is TGTGCCAGCAGCCAACTAGCATCCACCTACGAGCAGTACTTC. This codes for CASSQLASTYEQYF.

This clonotype appeared a few times. CDR3 nucleotide sequence: TGTGCCAGCAGGCCACCAGGGTTCCAGACTAGCACAGATACGCAGTATTTT. Its translation is CASRPPGFQTSTDTQYF. The chain carries TRBV6-2 or TRBV6-3 and TRBJ2-3; TRBD1 might be the D (5 bases). V dropped 6 bases and J dropped 0 bases, with 19 bases sitting between them. The CDR3 covers 17 residues. Germline V CDR1 and CDR2: MNHEY, SVGEGT.

This clonotype was recorded a few times. The CDR3 spells CSAEGVTSESYEQYF. In DNA form, the CDR3 reads TGCAGTGCAGAGGGGGTGACTAGCGAAAGTTACGAGCAGTACTTC. The chain employs TRBV20-1 and TRBJ2-7; 8 bases line up with TRBD2. This CDR3 has 15 amino acids. Unmatched junction bases numbered 14, after V lost 6 bases and J lost 4 bases. From germline, CDR1 is DFQATT and CDR2 SNEGSKA (reference sequence).

This clonotype appeared many times. The V and J genes are TRBV29-1 and TRBJ1-2; unclear D gene. V lost 5 bases and J 4 bases, leaving 8 bases between the germline ends. Germline CDR1 SQVTM, CDR2 ANQGSEA. This CDR3 comprises 11 residues. This CDR3 is CSVLQIYGYTF. The CDR3 DNA reads as TGCAGCGTTCTACAGATCTATGGCTACACCTTC.

A few counts support this clonotype. The J gene is TRBJ2-1, the V gene TRBV14; no definite D call. This CDR3 contains 17 residues. Germline values: CDR1 SGHDN, CDR2 FVKESK. The V and J ends lost 5 bases and 5 bases respectively, with 22 bases between them. The CDR3 bases are TGTGCCAGCAGCACTTCCCGGCACAGTATCGTCCACAATGAGCAGTTCTTC. Translated, it gives CASSTSRHSIVHNEQFF.

In DNA, the CDR3 is TGTGCCAGCTCACCACCGCCGGGACGGAACTTCTACGAGCAGTACTTC. Residues: CASSPPPGRNFYEQYF. The chain is built from TRBV18 and TRBJ2-7; possibly TRBD1 or TRBD2 for D (5 bases each). Germline CDR1 is KGHSH and CDR2 is LQKENI. V was trimmed by 0 bases and J by 3 bases, leaving 15 bases between them. CDR3 size: 16 residues.

This clonotype has a count of ten or more. This rearrangement joins TRBV10-3 to TRBJ2-3; the D gene is possibly TRBD2 (5 bases). V was clipped by 0 bases and J by 5 bases, with 9 bases between them. CDR1 is ENHRY, CDR2 SYGVKD, per germline. The CDR3 has 14 residues. Written as DNA, the CDR3 is TGTGCCATCAGTGAGTCGGGAGTTGGAGATACGCAGTATTTT. This gives the protein CAISESGVGDTQYF.

The genes are TRBV28 and TRBJ2-7; D perhaps matches TRBD1 (6 bases). Germline assignment: CDR1 MDHEN and CDR2 SYDVKM. The V and J ends lost 3 bases and 5 bases respectively, with 11 bases between them. This CDR3 has 13 residues. The DNA of the CDR3 is TGTGCCAGCAGTTTTGGGGGCTTCCACGAGCAGTACTTC. Translating it yields CASSFGGFHEQYF.

V is TRBV29-1 and J is TRBJ2-3, with TRBD1 matching 11 bases. V was pared by 6 bases and J by 3 bases, with 5 bases of the junction left unmatched. This CDR3 is 14 amino acids long. In germline, CDR1 is SQVTM, CDR2 ANQGSEA. This CDR3 reads CSVEGTGGTDTQYF. The CDR3 coding sequence is TGCAGCGTGGAGGGGACAGGGGGGACAGATACGCAGTATTTT.

V and J are TRBV2 and TRBJ2-1; 7 bases are a match to TRBD1. V was pared by 8 bases and J by 7 bases, with 14 bases of the junction left unmatched. Germline CDR1 reads SNHLY; CDR2 reads FYNNEI. The CDR3 spans 15 residues. The CDR3 region is CASQLRDSWDNEQFF. As DNA, the CDR3 is TGTGCCAGCCAACTCCGGGACAGTTGGGATAATGAGCAGTTCTTC.

This clonotype was picked up a small number of times. The chain combines TRBV6-1 with TRBJ1-3, with TRBD1 as a possible D gene (5 bases). Germline V CDR1 and CDR2: MNHNS, SASEGT. The V and J ends lost 1 base and 0 bases respectively, with 7 bases between them. The CDR3 covers 15 residues. The CDR3 is CASSEGGYSGNTIYF. CDR3 DNA sequence: TGTGCCAGCAGTGAAGGGGGCTACTCTGGAAACACCATATATTTT.